The text below deals with one TCR beta chain. Authors' processing steps: Researchers report that nucleated cell counts were estimated from reference gene primer amplification. Method: immunoSEQ multiplex PCR; TCRdb's copy keeps in-frame clones and lacks some. V, J and clone size derive from that table, while D and trimming were established from the DNA sequence. The table has approximately 210,000 clones, 80% to 90% seen once. The data are from a study of blood T cell repertoires in COVID-19. Looking at the study overall: Both acute and convalescent COVID-19 samples were obtained from the United States, Italy and Spain. T cells, B-cell-depleted T cells, or PBMCs provided the cDNA or gDNA that served as material.

Trimming stripped 0 bases from V and 7 bases from J, with 8 bases between. The CDR3 length is 13 residues. Germline CDR1 reads ENHRY; CDR2 reads SYGVKD. Source material: peripheral blood. The V and J genes are TRBV10-3 and TRBJ2-3, with no clear D. The clonotype comes from a woman in her fifties or sixties with acute or convalescent COVID-19. Here the CDR3 reads CAISESLRYTQYF. The CDR3 nucleotides are TGTGCCATCAGTGAGTCTTTGCGTTATACGCAGTATTTT.